The rows below give T cell receptor beta chains drawn from one sample of a study of radiation and T cells in renal cell carcinoma. Sequencing was performed with immunoSEQ multiplex PCR; in TCRdb, only in-frame clones are kept and a portion is missing. The sample includes some 100,000 clones, over 75% seen only once; the top ten take around 6.7%. Sequencing used blood, obtained from a patient whose treatment included radiotherapy and nephrectomy. Source of these receptors: a man aged 60-69 years with renal cell carcinoma. The CDR3 runs from the conserved cysteine through the conserved F or W. D genes are given only for firm matches. For some rows the clone size is stated as once, few or many, or as a class when expanded; others skip it.

length: 13; size: once; V: TRBV19; J: TRBJ2-1; D: TRBD2; DNA: TGTGCCAGTAGATTCGCGGGAGGCAATGAGCAGTTCTTC; CDR3: CASRFAGGNEQFF
length: 15; size: .; V: TRBV6-6; J: TRBJ1-4; D: .; DNA: TGTGCCAGCAGTTACTCGGGGGCAACTAATGAAAAACTGTTTTTT; CDR3: CASSYSGATNEKLFF
length: 16; size: .; V: TRBV19; J: TRBJ2-4; D: .; DNA: TGTGCCAGTAGTATTGGTCAGGGAAAACCCAAAAACATTCAGTACTTC; CDR3: CASSIGQGKPKNIQYF
length: 15; size: few; V: TRBV25-1; J: TRBJ1-1; D: .; DNA: TGTGCCAGCAGTGAATCGCTCGGGATGAACACTGAAGCTTTCTTT; CDR3: CASSESLGMNTEAFF
length: 12; size: .; V: TRBV5-3; J: TRBJ1-1; D: .; DNA: TGTGCCAGAAGCTTGGGGGGGGCCGAAGCTTTCTTT; CDR3: CARSLGGAEAFF
length: 17; size: .; V: TRBV7-2; J: TRBJ1-1; D: .; DNA: TGTGCCAGCACCTATCTTGGTGTGGCAGGGATGAACACTGAAGCTTTCTTT; CDR3: CASTYLGVAGMNTEAFF
length: 15; size: .; V: TRBV7-2; J: TRBJ2-7; D: .; DNA: TGTGCCAGCAGCTTACGGGGTCTAAGCTCCTACGAGCAGTACTTC; CDR3: CASSLRGLSSYEQYF
length: 11; size: .; V: TRBV2; J: TRBJ2-2; D: .; DNA: TGTGCCAGCAGTGGGACCGGGGAGCTGTTTTTT; CDR3: CASSGTGELFF
length: 15; size: .; V: TRBV4-1; J: TRBJ1-2; D: .; DNA: TGCGCCAGCAGCCACCCCCAAGAGGAAGGATATGGCTACACCTTC; CDR3: CASSHPQEEGYGYTF
length: 14; size: .; V: TRBV18; J: TRBJ1-4; D: .; DNA: TGTGCCAGCTCCGAGGGTTCCGTTAATGAAAAACTGTTTTTT; CDR3: CASSEGSVNEKLFF
length: 14; size: .; V: TRBV5-1; J: TRBJ2-3; D: .; DNA: TGCGCCAGCAGCTTGGTGTCCGGGGCCTCCACGCAGTATTTT; CDR3: CASSLVSGASTQYF
length: 14; size: .; V: TRBV19; J: TRBJ2-4; D: TRBD2; DNA: TGTGCCAGTAGGACTAGCGGCGGGGTTGACATTCAGTACTTC; CDR3: CASRTSGGVDIQYF
length: 14; size: .; V: TRBV19; J: TRBJ1-2; D: TRBD1; DNA: TGTGCCAGTAGTATGTCAGGGGGCATTTATGGCTACACCTTC; CDR3: CASSMSGGIYGYTF
length: 12; size: .; V: TRBV27; J: TRBJ2-2; D: .; DNA: TGTGCCAGCAGTTTACGGACCGGGGAGCTGTTTTTT; CDR3: CASSLRTGELFF
length: 23; size: .; V: TRBV4-2; J: TRBJ1-4; D: .; DNA: TGTGCCAGCAGCCAAGATATAGGGTCGGGGAGAACAGCCTCCACTCCAACTAATGAAAAACTGTTTTTT; CDR3: CASSQDIGSGRTASTPTNEKLFF
length: 17; size: .; V: TRBV6-1; J: TRBJ1-4; D: TRBD1; DNA: TGTGCCAGCAGTGGAACTACTTGGCAGGGGGTGCTTGAAAAACTGTTTTTT; CDR3: CASSGTTWQGVLEKLFF
length: 16; size: .; V: TRBV27; J: TRBJ2-1; D: TRBD2; DNA: TGTGCCAGCAGTTTAGGGGGGGCTAGCGGGAGCAGAAAGCAGTTCTTC; CDR3: CASSLGGASGSRKQFF
length: 15; size: once; V: TRBV19; J: TRBJ2-1; D: TRBD2; DNA: TGTGCCAGTAGTGTAGCGACTAGCGGGAGTAATGAGCAGTTCTTC; CDR3: CASSVATSGSNEQFF
length: 15; size: .; V: TRBV7-9; J: TRBJ2-3; D: .; DNA: TGTGCCAGCAGCTTAAAGTCCCCGGCCCCAGATACGCAGTATTTT; CDR3: CASSLKSPAPDTQYF
length: 16; size: .; V: TRBV7-9; J: TRBJ2-2; D: .; DNA: TGTGCCAGCAGCTTAGACGTCGGTTTGAACACCGGGGAGCTGTTTTTT; CDR3: CASSLDVGLNTGELFF
length: 14; size: .; V: TRBV28; J: TRBJ2-3; D: .; DNA: TGTGCCAGCAGTTTATACGGGAGCACAGATACGCAGTATTTT; CDR3: CASSLYGSTDTQYF
length: 10; size: .; V: TRBV20-1; J: TRBJ2-5; D: .; DNA: TGCAGTGATCTTCTAGAGACCCAGTACTTC; CDR3: CSDLLETQYF
length: 14; size: few; V: TRBV30; J: TRBJ2-3; D: TRBD2; DNA: TGTGCCTGGAATCGCGGACTAGCCACAGATACGCAGTATTTT; CDR3: CAWNRGLATDTQYF
length: 12; size: once; V: TRBV6-5; J: TRBJ2-7; D: .; DNA: TGTGCCAGCAGTTACAAGGGGAACGAGCAGTACTTC; CDR3: CASSYKGNEQYF
length: 16; size: .; V: TRBV4-1; J: TRBJ1-2; D: .; DNA: TGCGCCAGCAGCCAAGAACCCGCGGGGGGGACCTATGGCTACACCTTC; CDR3: CASSQEPAGGTYGYTF
length: 14; size: .; V: TRBV19; J: TRBJ1-5; D: TRBD1; DNA: TGTGCCACCGGACAGGGACATAGCAATCAGCCCCAGCATTTT; CDR3: CATGQGHSNQPQHF
length: 15; size: .; V: TRBV28; J: TRBJ1-5; D: .; DNA: TGTGCCAGCAGGACCACATCCGGGGTCCATCAGCCCCAGCATTTT; CDR3: CASRTTSGVHQPQHF
length: 14; size: .; V: TRBV11-2; J: TRBJ1-2; D: TRBD1; DNA: TGTGCCAGCAGCTTAGAGAGGACAGGCTATGGCTACACCTTC; CDR3: CASSLERTGYGYTF
length: 16; size: .; V: TRBV6-5; J: TRBJ2-2; D: .; DNA: TGTGCCAGCAGTTACTCGCACCTGAGGAACGCCGGGGAGCTGTTTTTT; CDR3: CASSYSHLRNAGELFF
length: 14; size: .; V: TRBV27; J: TRBJ2-1; D: TRBD2; DNA: TGTGCCAGCAGCCGAGGAGCGGGGTACAATGAGCAGTTCTTC; CDR3: CASSRGAGYNEQFF
length: 14; size: once; V: TRBV5-4; J: TRBJ1-2; D: .; DNA: TGTGCCAGCAGGTCCTTGGGGGGCAACTATGGCTACACCTTC; CDR3: CASRSLGGNYGYTF
length: 17; size: .; V: TRBV21-1; J: TRBJ2-1; D: .; DNA: TGTGCCAGCAGCAAAGCGGGAGCGGGAGGAACCTACAATGAGCAGTTCTTC; CDR3: CASSKAGAGGTYNEQFF
length: 15; size: .; V: TRBV28; J: TRBJ1-5; D: .; DNA: TGTGCCAGCAGCCCTCCGGGGCACAGCAATCAGCCCCAGCATTTT; CDR3: CASSPPGHSNQPQHF
length: 16; size: .; V: TRBV4-3; J: TRBJ1-4; D: .; DNA: TGCGCCAGCAGCCAAGGAGGGCGAGGGGGGGGCGAAAAACTGTTTTTT; CDR3: CASSQGGRGGGEKLFF
length: 15; size: few; V: TRBV7-9; J: TRBJ1-5; D: TRBD1; DNA: TGTGCCAGCAGCCTCTCGGACAGGGCTGATCAGCCCCAGCATTTT; CDR3: CASSLSDRADQPQHF
length: 14; size: .; V: TRBV4-3; J: TRBJ1-4; D: TRBD1; DNA: TGCGCCAGCAGCCAAGACAGGGGGGATGAAAAACTGTTTTTT; CDR3: CASSQDRGDEKLFF
length: 21; size: .; V: TRBV7-5; J: TRBJ2-2; D: .; DNA: TGTGTCAGAAGCTTACCGAAACCGGGACTAGCGGGAGGGCTGGGTATCGGGGAGCTGTTTTTT; CDR3: CVRSLPKPGLAGGLGIGELFF
length: 12; size: .; V: TRBV6-5; J: TRBJ2-7; D: TRBD1; DNA: TGTGCCAGCAGCCGTACAGGGGTCGAGCAGTACTTC; CDR3: CASSRTGVEQYF
length: 13; size: once; V: TRBV15; J: TRBJ1-4; D: .; DNA: TGTGCCACCAGCAGAGATTTAGGGGAAAAACTGTTTTTT; CDR3: CATSRDLGEKLFF
length: 14; size: once; V: TRBV6-1; J: TRBJ2-7; D: .; DNA: TGTGCCAGCAGGCAGCACCCCGAACAATACGAGCAGTACTTC; CDR3: CASRQHPEQYEQYF
length: 14; size: few; V: TRBV2; J: TRBJ1-1; D: .; DNA: TGTGCCAGGACACCGGGGCAGAGGAACACTGAAGCTTTCTTT; CDR3: CARTPGQRNTEAFF
length: 15; size: .; V: TRBV10-3; J: TRBJ2-3; D: TRBD1; DNA: TGTGCCATCAGTATTCAGGGGGCGGGCACAGATACGCAGTATTTT; CDR3: CAISIQGAGTDTQYF
length: 17; size: .; V: TRBV4-1; J: TRBJ2-2; D: TRBD1; DNA: TGCGCCAGCAGCCAAGATCGCCTTCGACAGGGGACCGGGGAGCTGTTTTTT; CDR3: CASSQDRLRQGTGELFF
length: 16; size: .; V: TRBV5-4; J: TRBJ2-2; D: TRBD1; DNA: TGTGCCAGCAGCTTAGGGCGACAGGGAAACACCGGGGAGCTGTTTTTT; CDR3: CASSLGRQGNTGELFF
length: 21; size: .; V: TRBV4-3; J: TRBJ2-3; D: TRBD2; DNA: TGCGCCAGCAGCCAGGACCCCGGGACTAGCGGGTGGACCTCCTTCACAGATACGCAGTATTTT; CDR3: CASSQDPGTSGWTSFTDTQYF
length: 14; size: .; V: TRBV5-1; J: TRBJ2-2; D: .; DNA: TGCGCCAGCAGCTTCGGCCGGGACACCGGGGAGCTGTTTTTT; CDR3: CASSFGRDTGELFF
length: 15; size: .; V: TRBV7-9; J: TRBJ2-3; D: TRBD1; DNA: TGTGCCAGCAGCCGACCGGACAGGGGTTCCGATACGCAGTATTTT; CDR3: CASSRPDRGSDTQYF
length: 14; size: .; V: TRBV15; J: TRBJ1-5; D: .; DNA: TGTGCCACCAGCAGAACCAGGGGTAATCAGCCCCAGCATTTT; CDR3: CATSRTRGNQPQHF
length: 14; size: .; V: TRBV5-1; J: TRBJ2-1; D: TRBD2; DNA: TGCGCCAGCAGCTTGGGAGCGGGAGACAATGAGCAGTTCTTC; CDR3: CASSLGAGDNEQFF
length: 18; size: .; V: TRBV9; J: TRBJ2-2; D: TRBD2; DNA: TGTGCCAGCAGCGGGCGGGGACTAGCGGGAGTACCCTCCGGGGAGCTGTTTTTT; CDR3: CASSGRGLAGVPSGELFF
length: 14; size: once; V: TRBV6-1; J: TRBJ1-2; D: TRBD1; DNA: TGTGCCAGCAGTAAGGACAGGGGTATAGGCGGCTACACCTTC; CDR3: CASSKDRGIGGYTF
length: 13; size: .; V: TRBV5-4; J: TRBJ1-2; D: .; DNA: TGTGCCAGCAGCAAACGGACTAACTATGGCTACACCTTC; CDR3: CASSKRTNYGYTF
length: 17; size: few; V: TRBV21-1; J: TRBJ2-2; D: .; DNA: TGTGCCAGCAGCAAAGTGAGGGACAGGGGGAGGACCGGGGAGCTGTTTTTT; CDR3: CASSKVRDRGRTGELFF